These 4 T cell receptor beta chains came from one sample sequenced in a study of blood T cell repertoires in COVID-19. Here immunoSEQ multiplex PCR was the method, and the copy in TCRdb shows in-frame clones only, minus some. This sample has approximately 76,000 clones, with about four fifths found just once. Sequencing was carried out using peripheral blood. These receptors were collected from a man aged 80 or over with active or convalescent COVID-19.

This chain joins TRBV6-1 and TRBJ2-7; D perhaps matches TRBD2 (6 bases). The V end was cut by 1 base, the J end by 6 bases, with 7 bases between. CDR3 length: 12 residues. Germline values: CDR1 MNHNS, CDR2 SASEGT. CDR3 coding DNA: TGTGCCAGCAGTGAAGGGAGGGTCGAGCAGTACTTC. It specifies CASSEGRVEQYF.

V usage is TRBV7-2 and J usage is TRBJ1-6, with D tentatively TRBD1 (6 bases). CDR1 is SGHTA, CDR2 FQGNSA, per germline. Trimming took 6 bases from V and 3 from J, leaving 15 bases between them. This CDR3 region has 16 residues. Written as DNA, the CDR3 is TGTGCCAGCAGTTCGACAGGCAGGCACTATAATTCACCCCTCCACTTT. Protein product: CASSSTGRHYNSPLHF.

This rearrangement joins TRBV5-6 to TRBJ1-5; D unclear. The V end was cut by 2 bases, the J end by 7 bases, with 10 bases between. This CDR3 spans 13 amino acids. Germline V gene sequence: CDR1 SGHDT, CDR2 YYEEEE. This CDR3 is CASSLSPGQPQHF. CDR3 DNA sequence: TGTGCCAGCAGCTTAAGCCCCGGGCAGCCCCAGCATTTT.

The V call is TRBV28, the J call TRBJ1-6, with unresolved D. V lost 4 bases and J 14 bases, leaving 12 bases between the germline ends. The germline CDR1 and CDR2 sequences are MDHEN and SYDVKM. The CDR3 is 12 residues long. This CDR3 is CASSSSSLALHF. CDR3 bases: TGTGCCAGCAGTTCGTCTAGTTTGGCCCTCCACTTT.